This T cell receptor beta chain was recovered during a study of shared clonotypes between healthy human individuals. Findings of the study overall: Lower generation probabilities were found for non-shared clonotypes than for those shared by all four donors.

As to this clone: Antigen specificity is unknown.

All of the donors resided in Nashville, Tennessee, and each was a Caucasian adult. Trimming removed 1 base from V and 10 bases from J; junction bases left unmatched: 8. Germline-derived CDR1 and CDR2 are LNHDA and SQIVND (reference sequence). The CDR3 covers 14 residues. The authors ran the assay at deep level. Libraries were prepared by immunoSEQ multiplex PCR; TCRdb keeps only in-frame clonotypes and omits some of them. The sample holds about 1 million clones; about 74% are singletons and the top ten take approximately 1.5%. This chain uses TRBV19 with TRBJ1-2; 8 bases agree with TRBD1. This receptor was taken from a man between 18 and 29 years old in good health. Sequenced: memory CD4+ T cells sorted from blood. Subset: CD45RA-negative fraction. CDR3 residues: CASSIGLGQVDYTF. CDR3 nucleotides: TGTGCCAGTAGTATAGGGCTGGGACAGGTGGACTACACCTTC.